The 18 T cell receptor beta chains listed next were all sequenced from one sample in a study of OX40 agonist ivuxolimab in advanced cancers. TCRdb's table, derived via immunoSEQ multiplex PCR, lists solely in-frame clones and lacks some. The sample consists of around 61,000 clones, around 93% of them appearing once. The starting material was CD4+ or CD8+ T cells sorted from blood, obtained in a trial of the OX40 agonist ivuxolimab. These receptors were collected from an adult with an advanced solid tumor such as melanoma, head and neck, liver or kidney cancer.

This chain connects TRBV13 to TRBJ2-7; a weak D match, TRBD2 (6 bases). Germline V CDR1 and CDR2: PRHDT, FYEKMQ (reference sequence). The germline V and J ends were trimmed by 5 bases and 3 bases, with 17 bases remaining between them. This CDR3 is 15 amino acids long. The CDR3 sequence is CASSQAGRGFYEQYF. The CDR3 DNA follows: TGTGCCAGCAGCCAGGCGGGTCGGGGGTTCTACGAGCAGTACTTC.

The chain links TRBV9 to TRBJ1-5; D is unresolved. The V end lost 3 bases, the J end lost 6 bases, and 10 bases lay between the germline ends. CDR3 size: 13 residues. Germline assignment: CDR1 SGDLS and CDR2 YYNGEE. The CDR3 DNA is TGTGCCAGCAGCGGATTATTGAGTCAGCCCCAGCATTTT. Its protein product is CASSGLLSQPQHF.

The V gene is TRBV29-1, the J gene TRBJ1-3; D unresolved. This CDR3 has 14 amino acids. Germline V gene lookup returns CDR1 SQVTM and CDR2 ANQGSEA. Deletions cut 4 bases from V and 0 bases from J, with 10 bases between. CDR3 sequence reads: CSVGGSSSGNTIYF. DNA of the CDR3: TGCAGCGTTGGAGGGTCGAGCTCTGGAAACACCATATATTTT.

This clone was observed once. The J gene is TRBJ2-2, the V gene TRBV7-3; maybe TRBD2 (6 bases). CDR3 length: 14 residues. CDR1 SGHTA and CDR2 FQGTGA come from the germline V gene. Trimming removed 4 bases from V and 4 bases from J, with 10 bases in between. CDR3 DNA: TGTGCCAGCAGCTACGGGAGTAGCACCGGGGAGCTGTTTTTT. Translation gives CASSYGSSTGELFF.

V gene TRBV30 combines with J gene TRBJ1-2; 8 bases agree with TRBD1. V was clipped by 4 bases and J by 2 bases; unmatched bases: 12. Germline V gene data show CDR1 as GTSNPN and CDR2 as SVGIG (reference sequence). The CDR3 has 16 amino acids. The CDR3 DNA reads TGTGCCTGGAATTCCCCCCAGGGGGCGCCCAACTATGGCTACACCTTC. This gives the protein CAWNSPQGAPNYGYTF.

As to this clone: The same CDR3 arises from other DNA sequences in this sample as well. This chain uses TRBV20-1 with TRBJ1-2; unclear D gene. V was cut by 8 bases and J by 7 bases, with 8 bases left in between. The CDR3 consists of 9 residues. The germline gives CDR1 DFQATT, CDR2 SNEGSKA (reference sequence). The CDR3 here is CSSPGGYTF. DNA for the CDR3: TGCAGTTCCCCCGGTGGCTACACCTTC.

CDR3 region: CAWRSRNRGAEAFF. In nucleotides, the CDR3 is TGTGCCTGGCGGTCCCGAAACAGGGGGGCTGAAGCTTTCTTT. The gene calls are TRBV30 and TRBJ1-1; 8 bases align to TRBD1. The CDR3 length is 14 residues. Germline-derived CDR1 and CDR2 are GTSNPN and SVGIG (reference sequence). V gave up 5 bases and J gave up 6 bases; unmatched junction bases: 11.

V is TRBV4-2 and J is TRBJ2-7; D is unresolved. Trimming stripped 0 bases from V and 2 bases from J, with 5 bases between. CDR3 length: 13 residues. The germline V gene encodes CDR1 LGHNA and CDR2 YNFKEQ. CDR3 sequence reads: CASSQDSTYEQYF. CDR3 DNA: TGTGCCAGCAGCCAAGATAGCACCTACGAGCAGTACTTC.

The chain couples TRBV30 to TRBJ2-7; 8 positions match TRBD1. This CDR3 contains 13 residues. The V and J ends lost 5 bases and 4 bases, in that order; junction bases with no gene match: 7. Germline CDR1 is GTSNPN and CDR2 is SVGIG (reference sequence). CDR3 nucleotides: TGTGCCTGGGCGCAGGGGGCCGGGTACGAGCAGTACGTC. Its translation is CAWAQGAGYEQYV.

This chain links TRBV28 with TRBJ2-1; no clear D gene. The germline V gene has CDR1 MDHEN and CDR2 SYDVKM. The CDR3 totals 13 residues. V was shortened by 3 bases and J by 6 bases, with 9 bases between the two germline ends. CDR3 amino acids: CASSFYEVNEQFF. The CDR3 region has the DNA TGTGCCAGCAGTTTTTACGAGGTCAATGAGCAGTTCTTC.

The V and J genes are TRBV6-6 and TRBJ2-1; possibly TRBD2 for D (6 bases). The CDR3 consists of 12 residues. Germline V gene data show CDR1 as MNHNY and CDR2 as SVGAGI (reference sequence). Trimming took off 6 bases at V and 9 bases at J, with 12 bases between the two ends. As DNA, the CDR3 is TGTGCCAGCAGCCTCGGTAGCGGTGAGCAGTTCTTC. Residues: CASSLGSGEQFF.

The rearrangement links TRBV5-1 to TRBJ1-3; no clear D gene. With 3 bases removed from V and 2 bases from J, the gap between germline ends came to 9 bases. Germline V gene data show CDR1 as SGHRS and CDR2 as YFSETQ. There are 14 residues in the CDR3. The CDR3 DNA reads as TGCGCCAGCAGCTACGACCGAACTGGAAACACCATATATTTT. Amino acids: CASSYDRTGNTIYF.

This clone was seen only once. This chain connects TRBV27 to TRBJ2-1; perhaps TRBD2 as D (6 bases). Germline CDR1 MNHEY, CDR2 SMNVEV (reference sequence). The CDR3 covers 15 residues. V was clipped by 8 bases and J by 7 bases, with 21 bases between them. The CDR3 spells CASGKMEGGWNEQFF. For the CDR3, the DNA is TGTGCCAGCGGAAAAATGGAGGGTGGATGGAATGAGCAGTTCTTC.

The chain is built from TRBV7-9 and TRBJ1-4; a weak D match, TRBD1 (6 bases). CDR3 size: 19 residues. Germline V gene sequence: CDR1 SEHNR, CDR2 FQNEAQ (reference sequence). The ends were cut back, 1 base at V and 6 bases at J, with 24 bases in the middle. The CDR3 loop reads CASSLGLDRSLRGYEKLFF. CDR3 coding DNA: TGTGCCAGCAGCTTAGGTTTGGACAGAAGCTTGAGGGGGTATGAAAAACTGTTTTTT.

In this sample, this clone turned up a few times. CDR3 region: CASSLGLAGDAEQYF. DNA for the CDR3: TGTGCCAGCAGCTTGGGACTAGCGGGGGACGCCGAGCAGTACTTC. V is TRBV5-6 and J is TRBJ2-7; 12 bases agree with TRBD2. The CDR3 spans 15 residues. The J segment lost 6 bases and the V segment lost 0 bases, leaving 4 bases of the junction unmatched. Germline CDR1 and CDR2: SGHDT and YYEEEE.

CDR3 in amino acids: CASSLNGGRKYNEQFF. CDR3 DNA sequence: TGTGCCAGCAGTTTAAATGGGGGGAGGAAGTACAATGAGCAGTTCTTC. The genes are TRBV27 and TRBJ2-1, with D maybe TRBD2 (6 bases). Germline assignment: CDR1 MNHEY and CDR2 SMNVEV (reference sequence). Trimming removed 2 bases from V and 4 bases from J, with 15 bases in between. The length of the CDR3 is 16 residues.

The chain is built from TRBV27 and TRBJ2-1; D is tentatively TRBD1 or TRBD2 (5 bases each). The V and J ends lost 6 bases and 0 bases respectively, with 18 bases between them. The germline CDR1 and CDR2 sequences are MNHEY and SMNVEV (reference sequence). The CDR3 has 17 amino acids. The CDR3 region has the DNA TGTGCCAGCAGCAGGGACGGCTCACTTTCCTCCTACAATGAGCAGTTCTTC. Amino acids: CASSRDGSLSSYNEQFF.

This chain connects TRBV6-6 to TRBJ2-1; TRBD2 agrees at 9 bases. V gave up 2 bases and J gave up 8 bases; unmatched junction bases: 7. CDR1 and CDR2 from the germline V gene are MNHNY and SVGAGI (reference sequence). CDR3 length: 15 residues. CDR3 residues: CASSYVSSGIHEQFF. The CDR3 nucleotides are TGTGCCAGCAGTTACGTGTCTAGCGGGATCCATGAGCAGTTCTTC.